The 26 T cell receptor beta chains reported below all come from one sample, sequenced in a study of CD8 T cells in ankylosing spondylitis. TCRdb passed the 5' RACE reads through MiXCR, listing each CDR3 protein once. The sample has about 140,000 distinct CDR3 sequences, 7.5% to 9.5% seen once. Material: synovial fluid, either unsorted or a sorted T cell fraction (not recorded which). The receptor set was obtained from a male donor with ankylosing spondylitis.

The table lists this clonotype with many counts. V is TRBV20-1 and J is TRBJ1-1, with a possible D match to TRBD1 (5 bases). The CDR3 runs to 11 residues. Germline V gene lookup returns CDR1 DFQATT and CDR2 SNEGSKA (reference sequence). The V and J ends lost 5 bases and 11 bases respectively, with 15 bases between them. This CDR3 is CSAGGGIPAFF. In nucleotides, the CDR3 is TGCAGTGCTGGGGGAGGGATTCCGGCTTTCTTT.

This clonotype occurred a few times. This chain links TRBV5-1 with TRBJ2-3, with TRBD1 matching over 8 bases. The V gene end was trimmed by 1 base and the J gene end by 2 bases; junction bases not matched to a gene: 3. Germline CDR1 is SGHRS and CDR2 is YFSETQ. This CDR3 region has 15 residues. The CDR3 sequence: CASSLMGQVTDTQYF. The CDR3 bases are TGCGCCAGCAGCTTGATGGGACAGGTCACAGATACGCAGTATTTT.

This chain links TRBV6-6 with TRBJ1-5, with D possibly TRBD1 on 6 matching bases. There are 13 residues in the CDR3. CDR1 MNHNY and CDR2 SVGAGI come from the germline V gene (reference sequence). V dropped 6 bases and J dropped 8 bases, with 14 bases sitting between them. Here the CDR3 reads CASSPTGIKPQHF. CDR3 DNA sequence: TGTGCCAGCAGCCCGACAGGAATCAAGCCCCAGCATTTT.

Remarks on this clonotype: A much larger clone lies one base from this, so it may be a read error. V gene TRBV5-1 combines with J gene TRBJ2-2; the D gene could be TRBD1 or TRBD2 (5 bases each). V was pared by 0 bases and J by 8 bases, with 14 bases between. Germline V gene sequence: CDR1 SGHRS, CDR2 YFSETQ. This CDR3 region has 15 residues. The CDR3: CASSLAGTSEGELFF. The CDR3 nucleotides read TGCGCCAGCAGCTTGGCCGGGACGAGTGAGGGGGAGCTGTTTTTT.

V is TRBV9 and J is TRBJ2-3; 8 bases line up with TRBD2. CDR3 size: 15 residues. V was clipped by 1 base and J by 4 bases; unmatched bases: 5. In germline, CDR1 is SGDLS, CDR2 YYNGEE. CDR3 DNA sequence: TGTGCCAGCAGCGTAATGGGTAGCGGGGCAGATACGCAGTATTTT. Translation gives CASSVMGSGADTQYF.

This clonotype was observed many times. The chain joins TRBV6-2 or TRBV6-3 to TRBJ2-1, with TRBD2 matching over 11 bases. Trimming at V came to 10 bases and at J to 16 bases, leaving 18 bases not matched to a gene. Germline loops: CDR1 MNHEY, CDR2 SVGEGT. This CDR3 has 14 amino acids. The DNA for the CDR3 is TGTGCCACCTTACTAGCGGGAGAGGTCGGCGGCGGTTTCTTC. It specifies CATLLAGEVGGGFF.

In its sample, this clonotype was seen a few times. The V call is TRBV5-6, the J call TRBJ1-3; no definite D call. Germline V gene lookup returns CDR1 SGHDT and CDR2 YYEEEE. The V gene lost 2 bases and the J gene lost 0 bases, with 9 bases spanning the gap. This CDR3 contains 15 residues. The CDR3 nucleotides read TGTGCCAGCAGCTTAGGAGGGAACTCTGGAAACACCATATATTTT. Protein product: CASSLGGNSGNTIYF.

V gene TRBV9 combines with J gene TRBJ2-5; 10 bases line up with TRBD1. The CDR3 is 16 residues long. Germline-derived CDR1 and CDR2 are SGDLS and YYNGEE. With V trimmed by 0 bases and J by 4 bases, 6 bases remained unmatched. DNA for the CDR3: TGTGCCAGCAGCGTAGGGGTAGGACAGGGGGGAGAGACCCAGTACTTC. It yields the protein CASSVGVGQGGETQYF.

The chain carries TRBV6-2 or TRBV6-3 and TRBJ2-7; 10 nucleotides match TRBD1. Germline CDR1 is MNHEY and CDR2 is SVGEGT. The CDR3 totals 16 residues. After removal of 6 bases from V and 1 base from J, the junction contained 9 bases not matched to a gene. The CDR3: CASRDTGTGASYEQYF. The DNA of the CDR3 is TGTGCCAGCAGGGACACCGGGACAGGGGCATCCTACGAGCAGTACTTC.

This clonotype was seen ten or more times. The chain employs TRBV27 and TRBJ2-7, with TRBD1 matching 7 bases. The junction had 6 bases not matched to a gene; V was cut back by 4 bases and J by 0 bases. Looked up from germline, CDR1 is MNHEY and CDR2 is SMNVEV (reference sequence). The CDR3 is 15 amino acids. CDR3 in amino acids: CASSSPSGGSYEQYF. Here the CDR3 DNA reads TGTGCCAGCAGTTCTCCCTCAGGGGGCTCCTACGAGCAGTACTTC.

The J gene is TRBJ1-2, the V gene TRBV24-1, with unresolved D. CDR1 and CDR2 (germline): KGHDR, SFDVKD. The CDR3 covers 13 residues. V was pared by 2 bases and J by 8 bases, with 11 bases between. The CDR3 loop is CATSDSWDGGYTF. For the CDR3, the DNA is TGTGCCACCAGTGATTCTTGGGATGGCGGCTACACCTTC.

This clonotype was picked up many times. The V and J genes are TRBV5-1 and TRBJ2-1, with D unresolved. CDR1 and CDR2 from the germline V gene are SGHRS and YFSETQ. CDR3 length: 13 residues. V lost 4 bases, J lost 2 bases, and 7 bases lay in between. The DNA for the CDR3 is TGCGCCAGCAGCGAGGCCGCCTACAATGAGCAGTTCTTC. Translated, it gives CASSEAAYNEQFF.

This clonotype has just a few counts. The chain employs TRBV5-4 and TRBJ2-5; TRBD2 aligns across 12 bases. Looked up from germline, CDR1 is SGHNT and CDR2 is YYREEE (reference sequence). Germline trimming cut 3 bases from V and 5 bases from J; bases unmatched to any gene: 17. The length of the CDR3 is 19 residues. CDR3: CASSSARVKRLAGAETQYF. The CDR3 DNA sequence: TGTGCCAGCAGCTCGGCCCGAGTTAAGCGACTAGCGGGAGCTGAGACCCAGTACTTC. Together with reference TRBV5-4 and TRBJ2-5, the CDR3 gives the full variable domain: ETGVTQSPTHLIKTRGQQVTLRCSSQSGHNTVSWYQQALGQGPQFIFQYYREEENGRGNFPPRFSGLQFPNYSSELNVNALELDDSALYLCASSSARVKRLAGAETQYFGPGTRLLVL.

The chain is built from TRBV9 and TRBJ2-1, with 10 bases identical to TRBD2. Germline V gene data show CDR1 as SGDLS and CDR2 as YYNGEE. The CDR3 is 18 amino acids. The ends lost 0 bases at V and 0 bases at J; junction bases unmatched: 6. This CDR3 is CASSVGLAGAPSYNEQFF. The DNA for the CDR3 is TGTGCCAGCAGCGTAGGGCTAGCGGGGGCCCCCTCCTACAATGAGCAGTTCTTC.

The rearrangement joins TRBV5-4 to TRBJ2-3; D is possibly TRBD1 (7 bases). Germline lookup yields CDR1 SGHNT and CDR2 YYREEE (reference sequence). Deletions cut 3 bases from V and 4 bases from J, with 15 bases between. This CDR3 is built from 15 residues. The CDR3 DNA follows: TGTGCCAGCAGCTCCTACAGGGGAGGCGCAGATACGCAGTATTTT. It encodes CASSSYRGGADTQYF. The variable domain in full, with the rest retrieved from reference TRBV5-4 and TRBJ2-3, is ETGVTQSPTHLIKTRGQQVTLRCSSQSGHNTVSWYQQALGQGPQFIFQYYREEENGRGNFPPRFSGLQFPNYSSELNVNALELDDSALYLCASSSYRGGADTQYFGPGTRLTVL.

The V call is TRBV20-1, the J call TRBJ2-7; TRBD2 matches 7 bases. Germline loops: CDR1 DFQATT, CDR2 SNEGSKA (reference sequence). With 7 bases clipped from V and 10 bases from J, the junction kept 10 bases outside the gene matches. This CDR3 contains 11 residues. The CDR3 here is CSGPRGESQYF. In DNA, the CDR3 is TGCAGTGGACCCCGGGGGGAGTCCCAGTACTTC.

There are many counts of this clonotype. The rearrangement uses TRBV5-1 and TRBJ2-1; D is undetermined. Trimming stripped 1 base from V and 6 bases from J, with 11 bases between. This CDR3 is 14 amino acids long. CDR1 is SGHRS, CDR2 YFSETQ, per germline. Written as DNA, the CDR3 is TGCGCCAGCAGCTTGACGGGCCCCGGCAATGAGCAGTTCTTC. This codes for CASSLTGPGNEQFF.

This clonotype showed up just a few times. The rearrangement links TRBV27 to TRBJ1-1; no clear D. The length of the CDR3 is 13 residues. Trimming took 2 bases from V and 3 from J, leaving 7 bases between them. Germline V lookup: CDR1 MNHEY, CDR2 SMNVEV (reference sequence). The CDR3 loop reads CASSLKPDTEAFF. The DNA for the CDR3 is TGTGCCAGCAGTTTAAAACCCGACACTGAAGCTTTCTTT.

This clonotype turned up a few times. The rearrangement links TRBV2 to TRBJ1-6; D remains ambiguous. V shed 4 bases and J shed 7 bases, with 11 bases lying between them. The CDR3 length is 14 residues. Germline V gene sequence: CDR1 SNHLY, CDR2 FYNNEI. DNA for the CDR3: TGTGCCAGCAGTGGGACGACAATCAATTCACCCCTCCACTTT. This translates into CASSGTTINSPLHF.

The genes are TRBV5-1 and TRBJ1-5, with 8 nucleotides matching TRBD1. The CDR3 is 16 amino acids. J was trimmed by 6 bases and V by 4 bases; bases with no gene match: 12. CDR1 and CDR2 from the germline V gene are SGHRS and YFSETQ. CDR3 coding DNA: TGCGCCAGCAGCCTAGACGGGACAGGTTATGGTCAGCCCCAGCATTTT. Translating it yields CASSLDGTGYGQPQHF.

This clonotype occurred many times. The DNA of the CDR3 is TGTGCCAGTGGGAGGGTCCCGAACACCGGGGAGCTGTTTTTT. As protein: CASGRVPNTGELFF. The J gene is TRBJ2-2, the V gene TRBV27, with 7 positions matching TRBD2. V lost 9 bases to trimming and J lost 0 bases; unmatched junction nucleotides: 4. The V gene's germline CDR1 is MNHEY and CDR2 SMNVEV (reference sequence). The CDR3 is 14 residues long.

In its sample, this clonotype was seen a few times. The chain links TRBV21-1 to TRBJ2-7; the tabulated D call, TRBD1, remains unverified against the DNA. TRBV21-1 is reported as a pseudogene. CDR3 length: 16 amino acids. Here the CDR3 DNA reads TGTGCCAGCAGCTCCGAACCGAGACAGTCCTTCTACGAGCAGTACTTC. It codes for CASSSEPRQSFYEQYF.

This clonotype was observed a handful of times. The CDR3 bases are TGTGCCAGCAGCCCCGGGGGGGGAGCTCATGGCTACACCTTC. This codes for CASSPGGGAHGYTF. The chain has TRBV7-8 and TRBJ1-2; a weak D match, TRBD1 (5 bases). Trimming stripped 5 bases from V and 6 bases from J, with 16 bases between. Germline V lookup: CDR1 SGHVS, CDR2 FQNEAQ. This CDR3 region has 14 residues.

This clonotype is medium-sized (0.01 to 0.1%) by share. The chain recombines TRBV25-1 with TRBJ2-7; 9 bases map to TRBD1. From germline, CDR1 is MGHDK and CDR2 SYGVNS. This CDR3 has 13 amino acids. Trimming removed 11 bases from V and 3 bases from J; junction bases left unmatched: 8. The CDR3 bases are TGTGCCCATACGGGACAGGGAAACTACGAGCAGTACTTC. This gives the protein CAHTGQGNYEQYF.

The table lists this clonotype with a few counts. The chain is built from TRBV20-1 and TRBJ1-1, with D perhaps TRBD1 (5 bases). The CDR3 runs to 11 residues. The germline CDR1 and CDR2 sequences are DFQATT and SNEGSKA (reference sequence). With 7 bases removed from V and 5 bases from J, the gap between germline ends came to 11 bases. The CDR3 DNA is TGCAGTGTCAGGGAGGAGACTGAAGCTTTCTTT. Its translation: CSVREETEAFF.

This clonotype was counted ten times or more. The chain employs TRBV20-1 and TRBJ1-1; D possibly corresponds to TRBD1 (6 bases). In germline, CDR1 is DFQATT, CDR2 SNEGSKA (reference sequence). Trimming removed 2 bases from V and 2 bases from J, with 18 bases in between. The CDR3 covers 16 residues. For the CDR3, the DNA is TGCAGTGCTAGATTATTAGTCCCGGGACAAAACACTGAAGCTTTCTTT. This encodes CSARLLVPGQNTEAFF.